Below, one T cell receptor beta chain is given with its context. Only in-frame clones appear in the TCRdb table, and some are missing; sequencing was by immunoSEQ multiplex PCR. The sample carries some 60,000 clones, about 86% recorded once. This record belongs to a study of PD-L1 blockade in urothelial cancer. Trimming shortened V by 8 bases and J by 6 bases, and 15 bases separated the two germline ends. The germline gives CDR1 MNHNS, CDR2 SASEGT. This CDR3 comprises 13 residues. The chain has TRBV6-1 and TRBJ2-3; D is undetermined. The source is a man aged 50 to 60 with urothelial cancer. Material: PBMCs, obtained around atezolizumab (anti-PD-L1) treatment. The CDR3 DNA reads as TGTGCCAGCCGGCTGGATCACGGGGATACGCAGTATTTT. Protein: CASRLDHGDTQYF.